This T cell receptor (beta chain) was sequenced for a study of cytomegalovirus exposure and HLA in healthy donors. Study-level findings and limits: Immune exposure was documented only through CMV serostatus. There were some V segments, including TRBV6-2 and TRBV6-3, excluded as indistinguishable.

Germline values: CDR1 KGHSY, CDR2 FQNENV. CDR3 length equals 14 residues. The V and J ends lost 4 bases and 3 bases respectively, with 13 bases between them. The table lists this clone with a few counts. Its antigen is not identified. Vbeta (60) and Jbeta (13) primers were used in the PCR. The data were produced by immunoSEQ multiplex PCR, yet TCRdb's version contains in-frame clones alone and is incomplete. The table includes 95,000 to 150,000 clones, 50% to 65% detected once. The receptor was derived from a man aged 35-49 years in good health and CMV-seropositive. The chain is built from TRBV16 and TRBJ2-7; no firm D call. Sequencing input: PBMCs. Here the CDR3 DNA reads TGTGCCAGCAGCCGAGGCTCAGCGATCTACGAGCAGTACTTC. It encodes CASSRGSAIYEQYF.